This TCR beta chain was sequenced in a study of cytomegalovirus exposure and HLA in healthy donors. It was with 60 Vbeta and 13 Jbeta primers that the PCR ran. Sequenced by immunoSEQ multiplex PCR; TCRdb stores in-frame clones only, minus some. The data show hundreds of thousands of clones, with 70% to 90% seen just once and 2.9% held by the top ten. Germline lookup yields CDR1 MNHEY and CDR2 SMNVEV (reference sequence). With 5 bases removed from V and 6 bases from J, the gap between germline ends came to 11 bases. The CDR3 runs 13 residues. Sequences were obtained from PBMCs. This TCR derives from a man aged 30-40 years in good health and CMV-seronegative. This chain connects TRBV27 to TRBJ2-1; maybe TRBD2 (6 bases). The CDR3 protein is CASSLAGRNEQFF. The CDR3 DNA reads as TGTGCCAGCAGTCTCGCGGGGCGCAATGAGCAGTTCTTC.